The source of this T cell receptor (beta chain) is a study of blood T cell repertoires in COVID-19. Here immunoSEQ multiplex PCR was the method, and the copy in TCRdb shows in-frame clones only, minus some. This table holds 200,000 to 250,000 clones, around 81% found once. Germline CDR1 GTSNPN, CDR2 SVGIG (reference sequence). This CDR3 is built from 10 residues. Trimming took 5 bases from V and 8 from J, leaving 9 bases between them. Source material: PBMCs or T cells enriched from blood (not recorded which). The source is a woman between 40 and 55 years old with acute COVID-19. The chain has TRBV30 and TRBJ1-2; maybe TRBD1 (5 bases). CDR3: CAWGRGGYTF. CDR3 in DNA: TGTGCCTGGGGGAGGGGCGGCTACACCTTC.